In this sample, the clone carrying this TCR beta chain turned up a few times. The J segment lost 7 bases and the V segment lost 5 bases, leaving 11 bases of the junction unmatched. This CDR3 contains 14 residues. Germline CDR1 and CDR2: SGDLS and YYNGEE. UMIs and a universal primer site were added when TCR cDNA was made by 5'RACE template switching. TCRdb re-analysed the 5' RACE reads in MiXCR, keeping a single row per CDR3 protein. Of about 160,000 distinct CDR3 sequences in the sample, less than 9% were seen once. This sample is part of a study of T cells after yellow fever vaccination. V is TRBV9 and J is TRBJ1-1; the match to TRBD1 covers 7 bases. The receptor comes from a young man who received the YFV17D yellow fever vaccine. The sequencing here drew on CD4+ T cells sorted from PBMCs, taken less than 6 days after the first yellow fever vaccination. The CDR3 loop is CASSSDGTALEAFF. CDR3 in DNA: TGTGCCAGCAGTTCCGACGGGACAGCTCTTGAAGCTTTCTTT.